The rows below give T cell receptor beta chains drawn from one sample of a study of blood T cells in healthy people across ages. TCRdb reanalysed the 5' RACE reads using MiXCR and keeps one entry per CDR3 protein. The sample carries about 640,000 distinct CDR3 sequences, 45% to 65% recorded once. Sequencing was carried out using blood. The source is a man between 60 and 75 years old in good health. Both conserved end residues are part of each CDR3. Fields, in order: J gene, D gene, clone size, V gene, CDR3 protein, CDR3 DNA. The D gene is left open where the match is weak. The size field is filled for only some rows; it gives once, few, many or a size class.

j_call: TRBJ2-3
d_call: TRBD2
clone_size: NA
v_call: TRBV10-2
cdr3_aa: CASSESPTGGQIDTQYF
cdr3_nt: TGCGCCAGCAGTGAGTCGCCTACGGGGGGGCAGATAGATACGCAGTATTTT

j_call: TRBJ2-1
d_call: TRBD2
clone_size: few
v_call: TRBV7-2
cdr3_aa: CASSSAGGAYNEQFF
cdr3_nt: TGTGCCAGCAGCTCCGCCGGGGGGGCCTACAATGAGCAGTTCTTC

j_call: TRBJ1-1
d_call: NA
clone_size: NA
v_call: TRBV5-1
cdr3_aa: CASSLDEGMNTEAFF
cdr3_nt: TGCGCCAGCAGCTTGGATGAGGGAATGAACACTGAAGCTTTCTTT

j_call: TRBJ2-1
d_call: NA
clone_size: many
v_call: TRBV20-1
cdr3_aa: CSAMYRRGLYNEQFF
cdr3_nt: TGCAGTGCCATGTATCGACGGGGCCTCTACAATGAGCAGTTCTTC

j_call: TRBJ1-2
d_call: NA
clone_size: NA
v_call: TRBV6-1
cdr3_aa: CASSEKGSGRGYTF
cdr3_nt: TGTGCCAGCAGTGAGAAGGGGTCCGGTCGTGGCTACACCTTC

j_call: TRBJ2-5
d_call: NA
clone_size: few
v_call: TRBV7-8
cdr3_aa: CASSLESLARETQYF
cdr3_nt: TGTGCCAGCAGCTTAGAATCTCTAGCACGCGAGACCCAGTACTTC

j_call: TRBJ2-7
d_call: TRBD2
clone_size: NA
v_call: TRBV5-6
cdr3_aa: CASSLAPERGETYEQYF
cdr3_nt: TGTGCCAGCAGCTTGGCCCCGGAGCGGGGCGAGACCTACGAGCAGTACTTC

j_call: TRBJ1-2
d_call: NA
clone_size: NA
v_call: TRBV20-1
cdr3_aa: CSARRGGIHGYTF
cdr3_nt: TGCAGTGCTCGTAGAGGCGGCATCCATGGCTACACCTTC

j_call: TRBJ1-2
d_call: NA
clone_size: once
v_call: TRBV27
cdr3_aa: CASSLGAQGFAYGYTF
cdr3_nt: TGTGCCAGCAGTTTGGGGGCACAGGGCTTCGCGTATGGCTACACCTTC

j_call: TRBJ1-2
d_call: NA
clone_size: NA
v_call: TRBV29-1
cdr3_aa: CSVGDVVLEGYTF
cdr3_nt: TGCAGCGTTGGGGACGTTGTTTTAGAAGGCTACACCTTC

j_call: TRBJ2-1
d_call: NA
clone_size: NA
v_call: TRBV7-2
cdr3_aa: CASSLEAGLGDNEQFF
cdr3_nt: TGTGCCAGCAGCTTAGAGGCGGGGCTGGGGGATAATGAGCAGTTCTTC

j_call: TRBJ2-1
d_call: TRBD2
clone_size: NA
v_call: TRBV9
cdr3_aa: CASSTTSGGALEQFF
cdr3_nt: TGTGCCAGCAGTACGACTAGCGGGGGGGCGCTTGAGCAGTTCTTC